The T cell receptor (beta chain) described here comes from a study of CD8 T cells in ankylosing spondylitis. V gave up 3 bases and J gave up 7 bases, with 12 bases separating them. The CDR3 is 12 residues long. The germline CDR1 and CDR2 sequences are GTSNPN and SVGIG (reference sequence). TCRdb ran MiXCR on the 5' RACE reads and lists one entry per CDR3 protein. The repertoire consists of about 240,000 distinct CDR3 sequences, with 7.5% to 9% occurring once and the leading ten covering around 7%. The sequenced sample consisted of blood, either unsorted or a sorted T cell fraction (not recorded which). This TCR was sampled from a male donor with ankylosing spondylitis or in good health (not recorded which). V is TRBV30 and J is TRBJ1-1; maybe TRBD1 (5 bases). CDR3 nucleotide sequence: TGTGCCTGGAGGAGGGGAGGGCATGAAGCTTTCTTT. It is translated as CAWRRGGHEAFF.